These T cell receptor beta chains were read from a single sample in a study of blood T cell repertoires in COVID-19. Produced via immunoSEQ multiplex PCR; TCRdb's table is partial and in-frame only. The repertoire includes under 350,000 clones, roughly 90% of them detected once, and approximately 1.8% sits in the top ten. Sequences were obtained from PBMCs or T cells enriched from blood (not recorded which). All receptors come from a woman aged 55-70 years who had recovered from COVID-19. The CDR3 runs from the conserved cysteine through the conserved F or W. A D gene is named only where the DNA matches it firmly. Size values are once, few and many counts, or a class for expanded clones, and some rows have none.

CDR3 protein: CASSIDRVGNSPLHF; CDR3 DNA: TGCGCCAGCAGCATAGACAGGGTGGGTAATTCACCCCTCCACTTT; CDR3 length: 15; clone size: NA; J gene: TRBJ1-6; V gene: TRBV5-1; D gene: TRBD1
CDR3 protein: CASSMYRDRGLQPQHF; CDR3 DNA: TGTGCCAGTAGTATGTATAGGGACAGGGGATTACAGCCCCAGCATTTT; CDR3 length: 16; clone size: NA; J gene: TRBJ1-5; V gene: TRBV19; D gene: TRBD1
CDR3 protein: CASSTPTGVEQYF; CDR3 DNA: TGTGCCAGCAGTACACCGACAGGGGTCGAGCAGTACTTC; CDR3 length: 13; clone size: few; J gene: TRBJ2-7; V gene: TRBV6-5; D gene: TRBD1
CDR3 protein: CASSLSGTVNEKLFF; CDR3 DNA: TGCGCCAGCAGCTTGAGTGGGACAGTGAATGAAAAACTGTTTTTT; CDR3 length: 15; clone size: NA; J gene: TRBJ1-4; V gene: TRBV5-1; D gene: TRBD1
CDR3 protein: CASSLQETQYF; CDR3 DNA: TGTGCCAGCAGCCTACAAGAGACCCAGTACTTC; CDR3 length: 11; clone size: NA; J gene: TRBJ2-5; V gene: TRBV4-2; D gene: NA
CDR3 protein: CASSVSTGLGNYGYTF; CDR3 DNA: TGTGCCAGCAGCGTATCAACAGGGTTAGGTAACTATGGCTACACCTTC; CDR3 length: 16; clone size: NA; J gene: TRBJ1-2; V gene: TRBV9; D gene: NA
CDR3 protein: CASSLRQGTYGYTF; CDR3 DNA: TGTGCCAGCAGTTTACGGCAGGGAACCTATGGCTACACCTTC; CDR3 length: 14; clone size: NA; J gene: TRBJ1-2; V gene: TRBV28; D gene: NA
CDR3 protein: CSVDTVFDGYTF; CDR3 DNA: TGCAGCGTAGATACAGTGTTTGATGGCTACACCTTC; CDR3 length: 12; clone size: NA; J gene: TRBJ1-2; V gene: TRBV29-1; D gene: NA
CDR3 protein: CASSSSVGTELNSPLHF; CDR3 DNA: TGTGCCAGCAGCTCCTCCGTCGGGACAGAACTTAATTCACCCCTCCACTTT; CDR3 length: 17; clone size: NA; J gene: TRBJ1-6; V gene: TRBV5-4; D gene: TRBD1
CDR3 protein: CASGAGDSTNEKLFF; CDR3 DNA: TGTGCCAGCGGGGCAGGGGATTCAACTAATGAAAAACTGTTTTTT; CDR3 length: 15; clone size: NA; J gene: TRBJ1-4; V gene: TRBV27; D gene: NA
CDR3 protein: CASSPGTSYEQYF; CDR3 DNA: TGTGCCAGCAGCCCAGGGACTAGCTACGAGCAGTACTTC; CDR3 length: 13; clone size: NA; J gene: TRBJ2-7; V gene: TRBV27; D gene: TRBD2
CDR3 protein: CASSPGGGGNQPQHF; CDR3 DNA: TGCGCCAGCAGCCCTGGTGGGGGCGGCAATCAGCCCCAGCATTTT; CDR3 length: 15; clone size: NA; J gene: TRBJ1-5; V gene: TRBV5-1; D gene: NA
CDR3 protein: CAWSGSHYGYTF; CDR3 DNA: TGTGCCTGGAGTGGGAGCCACTATGGCTACACCTTC; CDR3 length: 12; clone size: once; J gene: TRBJ1-2; V gene: TRBV30; D gene: NA
CDR3 protein: CASRPGLAVPGELFF; CDR3 DNA: TGTGCCAGCAGACCGGGACTAGCGGTCCCCGGGGAGCTGTTTTTT; CDR3 length: 15; clone size: NA; J gene: TRBJ2-2; V gene: TRBV3-1/TRBV3-2; D gene: TRBD2
CDR3 protein: CASSMGSSYEQYF; CDR3 DNA: TGTGCCAGTAGTATGGGCAGCTCCTACGAGCAGTACTTC; CDR3 length: 13; clone size: NA; J gene: TRBJ2-7; V gene: TRBV19; D gene: NA
CDR3 protein: CASNEGLGGTGELFF; CDR3 DNA: TGTGCCAGCAACGAGGGACTAGGGGGCACCGGGGAGCTGTTTTTT; CDR3 length: 15; clone size: NA; J gene: TRBJ2-2; V gene: TRBV5-4; D gene: TRBD2
CDR3 protein: CASSLPGTAEQYF; CDR3 DNA: TGTGCCAGCAGCTTGCCAGGGACAGCCGAGCAGTACTTC; CDR3 length: 13; clone size: NA; J gene: TRBJ2-7; V gene: TRBV5-4; D gene: TRBD1
CDR3 protein: CASSQRLAGVNEQFF; CDR3 DNA: TGTGCCAGCAGCCAAAGACTAGCGGGGGTCAATGAGCAGTTCTTC; CDR3 length: 15; clone size: NA; J gene: TRBJ2-1; V gene: TRBV7-3; D gene: TRBD2
CDR3 protein: CASSSDSNEQFF; CDR3 DNA: TGTGCCAGCAGCTCAGACAGCAATGAGCAGTTCTTC; CDR3 length: 12; clone size: NA; J gene: TRBJ2-1; V gene: TRBV7-9; D gene: NA
CDR3 protein: CASSLTGAEDTEAFF; CDR3 DNA: TGTGCCAGCTCACTCACAGGGGCGGAGGACACTGAAGCTTTCTTT; CDR3 length: 15; clone size: NA; J gene: TRBJ1-1; V gene: TRBV18; D gene: TRBD1
CDR3 protein: CAISESASGGSNEQFF; CDR3 DNA: TGTGCCATCAGTGAGTCAGCTAGCGGGGGTTCTAATGAGCAGTTCTTC; CDR3 length: 16; clone size: NA; J gene: TRBJ2-1; V gene: TRBV10-3; D gene: TRBD2
CDR3 protein: CSVRTGEETQYF; CDR3 DNA: TGCAGCGTTCGGACAGGGGAAGAGACCCAGTACTTC; CDR3 length: 12; clone size: NA; J gene: TRBJ2-5; V gene: TRBV29-1; D gene: TRBD1
CDR3 protein: CASSQPPGRDTEAFF; CDR3 DNA: TGTGCCAGCAGCCAACCCCCGGGAAGGGACACTGAAGCTTTCTTT; CDR3 length: 15; clone size: NA; J gene: TRBJ1-1; V gene: TRBV3-1/TRBV3-2; D gene: NA
CDR3 protein: CASSSGTVYGYTF; CDR3 DNA: TGTGCCAGCAGCTCCGGGACAGTTTATGGCTACACCTTC; CDR3 length: 13; clone size: NA; J gene: TRBJ1-2; V gene: TRBV3-1/TRBV3-2; D gene: TRBD1
CDR3 protein: CASSLTGGSGYTF; CDR3 DNA: TGTGCCAGCAGTTTGACAGGGGGAAGTGGCTACACCTTC; CDR3 length: 13; clone size: NA; J gene: TRBJ1-2; V gene: TRBV12-3/TRBV12-4; D gene: TRBD1
CDR3 protein: CASNPVGHEQYF; CDR3 DNA: TGTGCCAGCAATCCGGTGGGGCACGAGCAGTACTTC; CDR3 length: 12; clone size: NA; J gene: TRBJ2-7; V gene: TRBV6-5; D gene: NA
CDR3 protein: CASTRRGLTEAFF; CDR3 DNA: TGTGCCAGCACCAGGAGGGGGCTCACTGAAGCTTTCTTT; CDR3 length: 13; clone size: NA; J gene: TRBJ1-1; V gene: TRBV2; D gene: TRBD1
CDR3 protein: CASSSMNTEAFF; CDR3 DNA: TGTGCCAGCAGCTCTATGAACACTGAAGCTTTCTTT; CDR3 length: 12; clone size: NA; J gene: TRBJ1-1; V gene: TRBV11-2; D gene: NA
CDR3 protein: CASSFLDSTHYGYTF; CDR3 DNA: TGTGCCAGCAGTTTCCTCGACAGCACCCACTATGGCTACACCTTC; CDR3 length: 15; clone size: NA; J gene: TRBJ1-2; V gene: TRBV28; D gene: NA
CDR3 protein: CSARDTYEQYF; CDR3 DNA: TGCAGTGCCCGGGATACCTACGAGCAGTACTTC; CDR3 length: 11; clone size: NA; J gene: TRBJ2-7; V gene: TRBV20-1; D gene: NA
CDR3 protein: CASSPRGQPYEQYF; CDR3 DNA: TGTGCCAGCAGTCCCAGGGGACAACCCTACGAGCAGTACTTC; CDR3 length: 14; clone size: NA; J gene: TRBJ2-7; V gene: TRBV7-9; D gene: NA
CDR3 protein: CASSGTLDTQYF; CDR3 DNA: TGTGCCAGCAGCGGGACTCTAGATACGCAGTATTTT; CDR3 length: 12; clone size: NA; J gene: TRBJ2-3; V gene: TRBV7-8; D gene: NA
CDR3 protein: CASITRVANYGYTF; CDR3 DNA: TGTGCCAGCATTACCAGGGTTGCTAACTATGGCTACACCTTC; CDR3 length: 14; clone size: NA; J gene: TRBJ1-2; V gene: TRBV2; D gene: NA
CDR3 protein: CASSFRGANYGYTF; CDR3 DNA: TGTGCCAGCAGTTTCCGGGGAGCTAACTATGGCTACACCTTC; CDR3 length: 14; clone size: NA; J gene: TRBJ1-2; V gene: TRBV28; D gene: NA
CDR3 protein: CASSPLTGPGEQFF; CDR3 DNA: TGCGCCAGCAGCCCTTTGACAGGGCCAGGTGAGCAGTTCTTC; CDR3 length: 14; clone size: NA; J gene: TRBJ2-1; V gene: TRBV5-1; D gene: TRBD1
CDR3 protein: CASSQVPYLSGAGELFF; CDR3 DNA: TGTGCCAGCAGCCAAGTACCCTACCTAAGCGGGGCCGGGGAGCTGTTTTTT; CDR3 length: 17; clone size: NA; J gene: TRBJ2-2; V gene: TRBV3-1/TRBV3-2; D gene: TRBD2
CDR3 protein: CASSKLAGGSQDTQYF; CDR3 DNA: TGTGCCAGCAGCAAACTAGCGGGGGGAAGCCAGGATACGCAGTATTTT; CDR3 length: 16; clone size: NA; J gene: TRBJ2-3; V gene: TRBV7-3; D gene: TRBD2
CDR3 protein: CASSLGQVVAF; CDR3 DNA: TGTGCCAGCAGCTTAGGACAGGTTGTCGCCTTC; CDR3 length: 11; clone size: NA; J gene: TRBJ1-2; V gene: TRBV7-8; D gene: NA
CDR3 protein: CASADFNQPQHF; CDR3 DNA: TGTGCTAGTGCAGACTTCAATCAGCCCCAGCATTTT; CDR3 length: 12; clone size: NA; J gene: TRBJ1-5; V gene: TRBV12-5; D gene: NA
CDR3 protein: CASSQLPSGTGDNTGELFF; CDR3 DNA: TGTGCCAGCAGCCAACTCCCATCAGGGACAGGGGACAACACCGGGGAGCTGTTTTTT; CDR3 length: 19; clone size: NA; J gene: TRBJ2-2; V gene: TRBV3-1/TRBV3-2; D gene: TRBD1
CDR3 protein: CASSEDYPGQVHGYTF; CDR3 DNA: TGTGCCAGCAGTGAGGATTACCCGGGACAGGTCCATGGCTACACCTTC; CDR3 length: 16; clone size: NA; J gene: TRBJ1-2; V gene: TRBV6-1; D gene: TRBD1
CDR3 protein: CASRFRTGGEAFF; CDR3 DNA: TGTGCCAGCAGGTTTCGTACCGGAGGTGAAGCTTTCTTT; CDR3 length: 13; clone size: NA; J gene: TRBJ1-1; V gene: TRBV13; D gene: NA